The following is a TCR beta chain sequence with its context. Study processing details: Counts of nucleated cells, estimated from reference gene primer amplification, were obtained. Clones were sequenced by immunoSEQ multiplex PCR, and TCRdb holds only the in-frame ones, with some missing. That table is the source of V, J and clone size, and D and trimming were worked out from the DNA. The sample yields about 260,000 clones, over 70% seen once. The entry originates in a study of blood T cell repertoires in COVID-19. Study-wide background: From T cells, B-cell-depleted T cells, or PBMCs came the material, which was cDNA or gDNA.

The specimen was peripheral blood. The receptor was derived from a woman in her 40s who had recovered from COVID-19.

The CDR3 loop reads CASSLGARFTDTQYF. DNA for the CDR3: TGTGCCAGCAGCTTAGGGGCCAGATTCACAGATACGCAGTATTTT. This chain joins TRBV7-2 and TRBJ2-3; no clear D gene. The CDR3 has 15 amino acids. The ends were cut back, 1 base at V and 2 bases at J, with 10 bases in the middle. Germline V gene lookup returns CDR1 SGHTA and CDR2 FQGNSA.